The present T cell receptor beta chain was sequenced within a study of Ad26.COV2.S vaccination and SARS-CoV-2 variants (dated by TCRdb to the early 2020s). Some background on the complete study: Donors in the vaccine arm were drawn from COV1001, a phase I-IIa trial of Ad26.COV2.S in healthy adults that was multicentre, randomized, double-blind and placebo-controlled. Ad26.COV2.S was administered intramuscularly at 5 x 10^10 or 1 x 10^11 viral particles, either as a single shot or as two shots given 56 days apart. TCRbeta repertoire sequencing was used to assess the specificity and breadth of SARS-CoV-2-reactive T cell receptors after Ad26.COV2.S vaccination. A total of 32 samples were included in the TCR-sequenced set, comprising around 20 Ad26.COV2.S vaccine recipients, 5 placebo recipients and 8 SARS-CoV-2 convalescent individuals. Trial participants were randomized into five groups of five, in which low-dose or high-dose Ad26.COV2.S was given once or twice, or placebo was given on both occasions. Investigators did not know the trial group allocation while performing experiments and assessing outcomes. Study-wide findings and limitations: According to the authors, total T cell responses may have been underestimated by the TCR breadth and depth analyses. Vaccine and placebo recipients had comparable non-spike TCR breadth, which fits with the vaccine containing only spike. The study was not powered for comparison of responses between vaccine doses or regimens. After vaccination, substantial breadth of spike-specific CD8+ and CD4+ T cell responses was reported. Ad26.COV2.S recipients had higher spike-specific TCR breadth than placebo recipients (P = 0.0014).

What the treatment or condition label conveys for this sample: around 19 received Ad26.COV2.S at low or high dose, single or two shots; 5 received placebo; per-sample allocation not given. Repertoires of vaccine and placebo recipients were sequenced from samples collected on day 63 after the first injection. Cohort 1b enrolled roughly 25 adults aged 18-55 years at a single site in Boston, USA, between 29 July and 7 August 2020. Ad26.COV2.S consisted of a replication-incompetent adenovirus type 26 vector by which a prefusion-stabilized SARS-CoV-2 spike protein from the original Wuhan strain was expressed. TCRbeta CDR3 regions were sequenced with the immunoSEQ Assay. After extraction, genomic DNA underwent amplification by bias-controlled multiplex PCR, followed by high-throughput sequencing. As for how the authors treated the data: To quantify the absolute abundance of every unique TCRbeta CDR3 region, sequences were collapsed and filtered. T cell fraction was estimated by normalization of TCRbeta template counts to usable DNA, with usable DNA being measured through amplification of reference genes present in all nucleated cells. Repertoire TCRs were annotated as SARS-CoV-2-specific by exact matching of V gene, CDR3 amino acid sequence and J gene to a known reactive TCR set. MIRA supplied the reference SARS-CoV-2 TCR set, which was filtered for enrichment in COVID-19-positive ImmuneCODE repertoires so that public or cross-reactive TCRs were removed. Using the MIRA antigens, annotated TCRs were further analysed by specific ORF or by position within an ORF. Breadth was defined as the number of annotated unique rearrangements divided by the total number of unique productive rearrangements, and depth was defined as the summed frequency of the annotated unique rearrangements. Two-sided Wilcoxon rank-sum tests were applied when comparing TCR breadth between groups. This is the immuneACCESS table as TCRdb keeps it, with only in-frame sequences that have V and J called. A part of the clones is gone; compared with another copy, unresolved V genes explain less than half, and the rest is unexplained. The V and J calls and clone size come from that table; D and trimming were worked out from the DNA. This sample gives roughly 500,000 clones in total; 80% to 90% of them show up just once. Together, the top ten hold over 2.5% of the sample.

Turning to this clone: The antigen it binds to is not known. Base qualities are not recorded, but no much larger clone differs from it by a single base.

The sequences come from peripheral blood, collected in a trial of Ad26.COV2.S vaccine versus placebo. This receptor was taken from a person between 18 and 65 years old who received the Ad26.COV2.S COVID-19 vaccine or a placebo.

The CDR3 region: CASSRQGPTNEKLFF. The DNA sequence is as follows: TGTGCCAGCAGCCGCCAGGGGCCAACTAATGAAAAACTGTTTTTT. The V and J segments used are TRBV11-2 and TRBJ1-4; D gene: possibly TRBD1, on 6 matching bases. Trimming removed 5 bases from V and 0 bases from J, leaving 10 bases between the germline ends. The germline V gene yields SGHAT for CDR1 and FQNNGV for CDR2. The CDR3, from cysteine to phenylalanine, totals 15 residues. The only DNA kept is the CDR3, 45 bases in frame from the first base.